The 31 T cell receptor beta chains below come from one sample, sequenced in a study of T cell responses to AZD1222 COVID-19 vaccine. Libraries were prepared by immunoSEQ multiplex PCR; TCRdb keeps only in-frame clonotypes and omits some of them. The repertoire holds approximately 140,000 clones, approximately 88% seen once, with 2.5% to 3% in the top ten. The specimen was peripheral blood, collected on day 0 of AZD1222 vaccination. The origin of the receptors is an adult in good health.

This clone was seen a single time. The chain's CDR3 is CASSSPRAPYEQYF. CDR3 nucleotides: TGTGCCAGCTCATCTCCCAGGGCCCCTTACGAGCAGTACTTC. This rearrangement joins TRBV18 to TRBJ2-7; weak D call: TRBD1 (5 bases). This CDR3 spans 14 amino acids. CDR1 and CDR2 from the germline V gene are KGHSH and LQKENI. Trimming stripped 5 bases from V and 4 bases from J, with 15 bases between.

The rearrangement joins TRBV15 to TRBJ2-1; 8 nucleotides align to TRBD2. CDR1 is LNHNV and CDR2 is YYDKDF in the germline V gene (reference sequence). The V gene end was trimmed by 1 base and the J gene end by 4 bases; junction bases not matched to a gene: 3. The CDR3 runs to 15 residues. The CDR3 spells CATSRGTSGYNEQFF. DNA for the CDR3: TGTGCCACCAGCAGAGGAACTAGCGGTTACAATGAGCAGTTCTTC.

This chain connects TRBV4-2 to TRBJ2-2; tentatively, D is TRBD2 (6 bases). This CDR3 contains 16 residues. Germline values: CDR1 LGHNA, CDR2 YNFKEQ. The ends were cut back, 2 bases at V and 0 bases at J, with 10 bases in the middle. This CDR3 is CASSQRGGPNTGELFF. The CDR3 DNA reads as TGTGCCAGCAGCCAACGAGGAGGGCCGAACACCGGGGAGCTGTTTTTT.

The gene calls are TRBV7-9 and TRBJ2-2; D uncertain. Germline-derived CDR1 and CDR2 are SEHNR and FQNEAQ (reference sequence). V shed 11 bases and J shed 6 bases, with 22 bases lying between them. The CDR3 consists of 15 residues. The CDR3 sequence is CAAPPSGVFSGELFF. Written as DNA, the CDR3 is TGTGCCGCACCCCCTTCAGGCGTATTTTCCGGGGAGCTGTTTTTT.

CDR3 DNA sequence: TGTGCCACCAGCAGTTACAGGGGCCCGTCGGAACCCCTCCACTTT. This translates into CATSSYRGPSEPLHF. The rearrangement joins TRBV15 to TRBJ1-6; 7 positions match TRBD1. This CDR3 spans 15 amino acids. V was pared by 3 bases and J by 12 bases, with 11 bases of the junction left unmatched. CDR1 LNHNV and CDR2 YYDKDF come from the germline V gene (reference sequence).

The J gene is TRBJ1-6, the V gene TRBV7-9; no clear D gene. CDR3 length equals 13 residues. With 0 bases removed from V and 14 bases from J, the gap between germline ends came to 11 bases. Looked up from germline, CDR1 is SEHNR and CDR2 is FQNEAQ (reference sequence). The CDR3, as DNA: TGTGCCAGCAGCTTAGCGCTAGGACGAACCCTCCACTTT. This translates into CASSLALGRTLHF.

The chain couples TRBV4-3 to TRBJ1-2, with 7 bases matching TRBD1. With V trimmed by 0 bases and J by 0 bases, 1 base remained unmatched. Germline CDR1 is LGHNA and CDR2 is YSLEER. The CDR3 loop spans 15 amino acids. CDR3 in DNA: TGCGCCAGCAGCCAAGAGACAGGGACTAACTATGGCTACACCTTC. This translates into CASSQETGTNYGYTF.

V is TRBV3-1 (or the pseudogene TRBV3-2) and J is TRBJ1-4, with D perhaps matching TRBD1 (6 bases). Germline V gene sequence: CDR1 LGHDT, CDR2 YNNKEL (reference sequence). The CDR3 has 15 residues. Trimming stripped 5 bases from V and 5 bases from J, with 15 bases between. The CDR3 DNA reads as TGTGCCAGCAGCTTTCGACAGGCCGGGAATGAAAAACTGTTTTTT. Its translation is CASSFRQAGNEKLFF.

V is TRBV7-9 and J is TRBJ2-7, with 8 bases that match TRBD2. Per germline, CDR1 SEHNR and CDR2 FQNEAQ (reference sequence). V was pared by 4 bases and J by 0 bases, with 5 bases of the junction left unmatched. This CDR3 region has 15 residues. CDR3 region: CASSSIAGRSYEQYF. CDR3 DNA: TGTGCCAGCAGCTCCATAGCGGGGCGCTCCTACGAGCAGTACTTC.

The chain is built from TRBV19 and TRBJ1-2; D uncertain. V dropped 3 bases and J dropped 0 bases, with 5 bases sitting between them. The CDR3 sequence is 13 residues long. Germline CDR1 and CDR2: LNHDA and SQIVND (reference sequence). CDR3 sequence (DNA): TGTGCCAGTAGTATTCAGTCTAACTATGGCTACACCTTC. This gives the protein CASSIQSNYGYTF.

V usage is TRBV28 and J usage is TRBJ2-2, with a weak D call TRBD2 (6 bases). CDR3 length: 16 residues. Germline values: CDR1 MDHEN, CDR2 SYDVKM. With 7 bases removed from V and 5 bases from J, the gap between germline ends came to 20 bases. Written as DNA, the CDR3 is TGTGCCAGCACTTGGACGCACGGAGGAGGGACCGGGGAGCTGTTTTTT. It specifies CASTWTHGGGTGELFF.

The chain carries TRBV24-1 and TRBJ2-1; 12 nucleotides align to TRBD2. The V gene end was trimmed by 0 bases and the J gene end by 1 base; junction bases not matched to a gene: 15. The CDR3 has 22 amino acids. Germline V gene data show CDR1 as KGHDR and CDR2 as SFDVKD. The DNA for the CDR3 is TGTGCCACCAGTGATTTGCAAATCCAGGCTAGCGGGAGGGAGCGGTCCTACAATGAGCAGTTCTTC. This sequence encodes CATSDLQIQASGRERSYNEQFF.

This chain links TRBV10-2 with TRBJ2-7; D might be TRBD2 (5 bases). The CDR3 length is 16 residues. CDR1 and CDR2 from the germline V gene are WSHSY and SAAADI. The germline V and J ends were trimmed by 2 bases and 4 bases, with 18 bases remaining between them. The CDR3 sequence is CASSERVSWERYEQYF. The CDR3 region has the DNA TGCGCCAGCAGTGAGCGGGTTAGCTGGGAGAGGTACGAGCAGTACTTC.

This clone showed up just a few times. The V and J genes are TRBV7-9 and TRBJ2-3; 9 bases fit TRBD1. The length of the CDR3 is 16 residues. Germline lookup yields CDR1 SEHNR and CDR2 FQNEAQ (reference sequence). J lost 2 bases, V lost 1 base, and 4 bases had no gene match. The CDR3 DNA sequence: TGTGCCAGCAGCTTAGGGGGGACAGGGCCCACAGATACGCAGTATTTT. It is translated as CASSLGGTGPTDTQYF.

The genes are TRBV2 and TRBJ1-3, with TRBD1 as a possible D gene (6 bases). There are 15 residues in the CDR3. Trimming took off 4 bases at V and 0 bases at J, with 10 bases between the two ends. Germline V gene lookup returns CDR1 SNHLY and CDR2 FYNNEI. CDR3 sequence: CASSVQGYSGNTIYF. As DNA, the CDR3 is TGTGCCAGCAGTGTACAGGGATACTCTGGAAACACCATATATTTT.

The V call is TRBV3-1 (or the pseudogene TRBV3-2), the J call TRBJ1-6; 9 nucleotides match TRBD1. The CDR3 spans 16 residues. J lost 7 bases, V lost 4 bases, and 8 bases had no gene match. Per germline, CDR1 LGHDT and CDR2 YNNKEL (reference sequence). The CDR3 bases are TGTGCCAGCAGCCTACTCGGGGACAGGGCGAATTCACCCCTCCACTTT. Its protein is CASSLLGDRANSPLHF.

The gene calls are TRBV7-9 and TRBJ1-5; 9 nucleotides agree with TRBD1. The CDR3 covers 16 residues. The ends lost 5 bases at V and 2 bases at J; junction bases unmatched: 7. CDR1 and CDR2 from the germline V gene are SEHNR and FQNEAQ (reference sequence). DNA for the CDR3: TGTGCCAGCAGCCAACAGGGGGCGCGTGGCAATCAGCCCCAGCATTTT. This sequence encodes CASSQQGARGNQPQHF.

The genes are TRBV11-1 and TRBJ2-5, with 11 nucleotides matching TRBD2. This CDR3 contains 16 residues. Germline V lookup: CDR1 SGHAT, CDR2 FQDESV (reference sequence). V gave up 5 bases and J gave up 7 bases; unmatched junction bases: 12. The CDR3 reads CASSLTPLAGGRTQYF. The CDR3 DNA reads as TGTGCCAGCAGCCTGACCCCCCTAGCGGGGGGCCGGACCCAGTACTTC.

The J gene is TRBJ2-5, the V gene TRBV18, with D perhaps assigned TRBD1 or TRBD2 (5 bases each). The CDR3 contains 13 residues. Germline CDR1 and CDR2: KGHSH and LQKENI. Trimming left V 4 bases short and J 7 bases short, with 13 bases between. Here the CDR3 reads CASSLRDLRTQYF. The CDR3 DNA sequence: TGTGCCAGCTCACTCCGGGACCTCCGGACCCAGTACTTC.

CDR3 sequence reads: CASSFSAPIRVTQYF. CDR3 in DNA: TGCGCCAGCAGCTTTTCGGCCCCGATACGTGTTACGCAGTATTTT. This rearrangement joins TRBV5-1 to TRBJ2-3; no definite D call. V was clipped by 2 bases and J by 8 bases, with 18 bases between them. The CDR3 has 15 residues. Germline assignment: CDR1 SGHRS and CDR2 YFSETQ.

The gene calls are TRBV4-3 and TRBJ2-2; unclear D gene. Trimming removed 1 base from V and 1 base from J, with 13 bases in between. Germline V gene lookup returns CDR1 LGHNA and CDR2 YSLEER. CDR3 length equals 17 residues. In DNA, the CDR3 is TGCGCCAGCAGCCAAGTAGCTAGTCCGAAGAACACCGGGGAGCTGTTTTTT. Protein sequence: CASSQVASPKNTGELFF.

The chain couples TRBV5-6 to TRBJ1-2, with D perhaps matching TRBD1 (5 bases). The V end was cut by 0 bases, the J end by 5 bases, with 5 bases between. Germline loops: CDR1 SGHDT, CDR2 YYEEEE. CDR3 length equals 12 residues. CDR3 DNA: TGTGCCAGCAGCTTGGAGGGGTATGGCTACACCTTC. It yields the protein CASSLEGYGYTF.

This chain links TRBV11-3 with TRBJ2-1; D gene uncertain. There are 14 residues in the CDR3. Trimming took off 1 base at V and 9 bases at J, with 13 bases between the two ends. In germline, CDR1 is SGHNT, CDR2 YENEEA. The CDR3 spells CASSLVPFGGEQFF. CDR3 in DNA: TGTGCCAGCAGCTTAGTGCCTTTTGGTGGTGAGCAGTTCTTC.

The chain uses TRBV5-1 and TRBJ1-4, with D unresolved. Trimming pared 2 bases from V and 3 bases from J, leaving 8 bases between. The germline V gene has CDR1 SGHRS and CDR2 YFSETQ. This CDR3 spans 14 amino acids. In nucleotides, the CDR3 is TGCGCCAGCAGCTTCAGATCCTCTAATGAAAAACTGTTTTTT. It yields the protein CASSFRSSNEKLFF.

This chain connects TRBV3-1 (or the pseudogene TRBV3-2) to TRBJ1-1, with D perhaps matching TRBD1 (6 bases). V dropped 1 base and J dropped 1 base, with 10 bases sitting between them. Germline V gene sequence: CDR1 LGHDT, CDR2 YNNKEL (reference sequence). The CDR3 totals 15 residues. CDR3 protein: CASSQGGTRNTEAFF. As DNA, the CDR3 is TGTGCCAGCAGCCAAGGGGGGACACGGAACACTGAAGCTTTCTTT.

The chain combines TRBV7-9 with TRBJ2-2; D might be TRBD2 (5 bases). Germline V gene lookup returns CDR1 SEHNR and CDR2 FQNEAQ (reference sequence). The CDR3 length is 15 residues. Trimming stripped 2 bases from V and 0 bases from J, with 7 bases between. CDR3 protein: CASSLRAANTGELFF. CDR3 nucleotides: TGTGCCAGCAGCTTACGAGCGGCGAACACCGGGGAGCTGTTTTTT.

This clone was recorded once. This chain links TRBV4-1 with TRBJ2-4, with D perhaps TRBD1 (6 bases). V shed 3 bases and J shed 6 bases, with 15 bases lying between them. The CDR3 totals 15 residues. Per germline, CDR1 MGHRA and CDR2 YSYEKL. The chain's CDR3 is CASSHLRGPVNIQYF. The CDR3 DNA follows: TGCGCCAGCAGCCACCTCAGGGGTCCGGTAAACATTCAGTACTTC.

The CDR3 here is CASSLGLRLKPQHF. The CDR3 DNA reads as TGTGCCAGCAGCTTAGGCCTCCGATTGAAGCCCCAGCATTTT. V is TRBV5-6 and J is TRBJ1-5; D not certain. The V gene lost 2 bases and the J gene lost 8 bases, with 14 bases spanning the gap. Germline assignment: CDR1 SGHDT and CDR2 YYEEEE. The CDR3 runs to 14 residues.

V usage is TRBV9 and J usage is TRBJ2-3; D unclear. V was clipped by 0 bases and J by 0 bases, with 8 bases between them. Looked up from germline, CDR1 is SGDLS and CDR2 is YYNGEE. The CDR3 covers 15 residues. CDR3 nucleotide sequence: TGTGCCAGCAGCGTAGGACACACTAGCACAGATACGCAGTATTTT. This sequence encodes CASSVGHTSTDTQYF.

The gene calls are TRBV24-1 and TRBJ2-6; D gene unclear. The V gene lost 5 bases and the J gene lost 4 bases, with 17 bases spanning the gap. The germline CDR1 and CDR2 sequences are KGHDR and SFDVKD. The CDR3 covers 17 residues. The CDR3 DNA is TGTGCCACCAGTGGGGGTCACAGTTCGTGGGGGGCCAACGTCCTGACTTTC. It translates to CATSGGHSSWGANVLTF.

The chain carries TRBV6-2 or TRBV6-3 and TRBJ2-7, with 7 positions matching TRBD2. V dropped 4 bases and J dropped 1; count of bases not matched to a gene: 4. The CDR3 has 14 amino acids. The germline gives CDR1 MNHEY, CDR2 SVGEGT. The CDR3 loop is CASSSPGGSYEQYF. The CDR3 nucleotides are TGTGCCAGCAGTTCCCCGGGGGGATCCTACGAGCAGTACTTC.